Below, 17 T cell receptor beta chains from the same sample are listed, as sequenced in a study of T cell responses to AZD1222 COVID-19 vaccine. The repertoire was sequenced with immunoSEQ multiplex PCR; TCRdb's copy has only in-frame clones and lacks some. Found here are 130,000 or so clones, approximately 91% of them singletons; the top ten hold around 0.99%. The sequenced sample was peripheral blood, obtained 28 days after the second AZD1222 dose. Receptor source: an adult who received the AZD1222 COVID-19 vaccine.

The chain has TRBV27 and TRBJ2-7; perhaps TRBD1 as D (5 bases). The CDR3 has 13 residues. V was clipped by 5 bases and J by 6 bases, with 14 bases between them. The germline V gene has CDR1 MNHEY and CDR2 SMNVEV (reference sequence). CDR3 nucleotides: TGTGCCAGCAGTCCCTCAGGGTTACGCGAGCAGTACTTC. It codes for CASSPSGLREQYF.

This chain connects TRBV5-1 to TRBJ2-7; D is unclear. Trimming removed 2 bases at V and 1 base at J, with 10 bases between. The CDR3 runs 14 residues. CDR1 and CDR2 (germline): SGHRS, YFSETQ. CDR3 nucleotide sequence: TGCGCCAGCAGCTTACCGAGTCCTTCCTACGAGCAGTACTTC. It codes for CASSLPSPSYEQYF. Full variable domain (missing parts from reference TRBV5-1 and TRBJ2-7): KAGVTQTPRYLIKTRGQQVTLSCSPISGHRSVSWYQQTPGQGLQFLFEYFSETQRNKGNFPGRFSGRQFSNSRSEMNVSTLELGDSALYLCASSLPSPSYEQYFGPGTRLTVT.

The rearrangement joins TRBV29-1 to TRBJ2-5; D possibly corresponds to TRBD1 (6 bases). Deletions cut 6 bases from V and 5 bases from J, with 28 bases between. The CDR3 loop spans 17 amino acids. Germline V CDR1 and CDR2: SQVTM, ANQGSEA. Here the CDR3 DNA reads TGCAGCGTACTACCTCTACCAACGACAGGACTGATCGAGACCCAGTACTTC. It yields the protein CSVLPLPTTGLIETQYF.

The J gene is TRBJ2-1, the V gene TRBV5-6, with D possibly matching TRBD1 (6 bases). V dropped 2 bases and J dropped 1 base, with 16 bases sitting between them. The V gene's germline CDR1 is SGHDT and CDR2 YYEEEE. The CDR3 totals 17 residues. For the CDR3, the DNA is TGTGCCAGCAGCTTCCATTCCACAGGGCCTTCCTACAATGAGCAGTTCTTC. Its protein is CASSFHSTGPSYNEQFF.

The chain is built from TRBV7-6 and TRBJ2-1; 7 bases align to TRBD2. V lost 1 base and J lost 2; bases outside the gene matches: 11. The CDR3 extends over 18 amino acids. CDR1 and CDR2 from the germline V gene are SGHVS and FNYEAQ. The CDR3 protein is CASSLGSATSIPYNEQFF. The CDR3 DNA is TGTGCCAGCAGCTTAGGCTCCGCGACTAGCATTCCCTACAATGAGCAGTTCTTC.

The chain uses TRBV3-1 (or the pseudogene TRBV3-2) and TRBJ2-7, with a tentative D call TRBD1 (6 bases). Germline V CDR1 and CDR2: LGHDT, YNNKEL (reference sequence). The V gene lost 2 bases and the J gene lost 5 bases, with 10 bases spanning the gap. The CDR3 covers 13 residues. The CDR3 nucleotides are TGTGCCAGCAGCCAACCGCAGGGGAACGAGCAGTACTTC. Residues: CASSQPQGNEQYF.

This sequence joins TRBV5-1 and TRBJ2-1; 7 bases match TRBD2. CDR3 length equals 15 residues. Trimming cost V 4 bases and J 6 bases; bases outside gene matches: 10. CDR1 is SGHRS and CDR2 is YFSETQ in the germline V gene. Written as DNA, the CDR3 is TGCGCCAGCAGCCCGTGGGGGGAGGGCCTCAATGAGCAGTTCTTC. It yields the protein CASSPWGEGLNEQFF.

The chain couples TRBV7-9 to TRBJ1-1, with D maybe TRBD1 (6 bases). This CDR3 has 12 residues. V dropped 5 bases and J dropped 7 bases, with 11 bases sitting between them. The germline V gene encodes CDR1 SEHNR and CDR2 FQNEAQ (reference sequence). The chain's CDR3 is CASSAGQSEAFF. The CDR3 DNA is TGTGCCAGCAGCGCCGGACAGAGTGAAGCTTTCTTT.

V is TRBV5-5 and J is TRBJ1-5, with D hard to call. CDR3 length: 15 residues. The germline CDR1 and CDR2 sequences are SGHKS and YYEKEE (reference sequence). Between the trimmed V and J ends, which lost 1 base and 5 bases, there was a span of 13 bases. Here the CDR3 DNA reads TGTGCCAGCAGCTTGTCGAGGGAAAGGCATCAGCCCCAGCATTTT. It is translated as CASSLSRERHQPQHF.

This clone has only one observation. In DNA form, the CDR3 reads TGTGCCAGCAGCTATTCGAATGAGCAGTTCTTC. Translated: CASSYSNEQFF. The chain carries TRBV7-2 and TRBJ2-1; D ambiguous. CDR3 length: 11 amino acids. Trimming took 4 bases from V and 7 from J, leaving 5 bases between them. In germline, CDR1 is SGHTA, CDR2 FQGNSA.

The CDR3 nucleotides read TGCGCCAGCAGCTTTCTTTTAGGGCAAGGCGAGACCCAGTACTTC. Translated, it gives CASSFLLGQGETQYF. The rearrangement uses TRBV5-1 and TRBJ2-5; no clear D. The CDR3 sequence is 15 residues long. Germline-derived CDR1 and CDR2 are SGHRS and YFSETQ. Trimming removed 2 bases from V and 5 bases from J, with 16 bases in between.

This chain joins TRBV7-9 and TRBJ1-3; the D is unclear. V shed 1 base and J shed 4 bases, with 2 bases lying between them. This CDR3 has 12 amino acids. From germline, CDR1 is SEHNR and CDR2 FQNEAQ (reference sequence). CDR3 nucleotide sequence: TGTGCCAGCAGCTTAGGGGGAAACACCATATATTTT. As protein: CASSLGGNTIYF.

The gene calls are TRBV27 and TRBJ2-3; D remains ambiguous. The germline V and J ends were trimmed by 6 bases and 9 bases, with 10 bases remaining between them. Germline CDR1 is MNHEY and CDR2 is SMNVEV (reference sequence). The CDR3 totals 11 residues. As DNA, the CDR3 is TGTGCCAGCAGGGGCCTGGGGACGCAGTATTTT. Its protein is CASRGLGTQYF.

This rearrangement joins TRBV5-1 to TRBJ2-7, with 7 bases lining up with TRBD1. The CDR3 runs to 16 residues. Germline values: CDR1 SGHRS, CDR2 YFSETQ. V shed 4 bases, J shed 4 bases, and the junction held 14 bases outside the gene matches. The CDR3 DNA reads as TGCGCCAGCAGCCCCGGGACAGACAGTTTGGGGTACGAGCAGTACTTC. Residues: CASSPGTDSLGYEQYF.

The chain links TRBV7-2 to TRBJ2-2, with 8 bases identical to TRBD2. The V and J ends lost 0 bases and 4 bases, in that order; junction bases with no gene match: 4. This CDR3 contains 16 residues. The germline V gene has CDR1 SGHTA and CDR2 FQGNSA. The CDR3 loop is CASSLASLAATGELFF. CDR3 in DNA: TGTGCCAGCAGCTTAGCTTCACTAGCGGCCACCGGGGAGCTGTTTTTT.

This sequence joins TRBV30 and TRBJ1-6; possible D gene TRBD1, 6 bases. The V end was cut by 4 bases, the J end by 6 bases, with 16 bases between. CDR1 GTSNPN and CDR2 SVGIG come from the germline V gene (reference sequence). The CDR3 has 15 residues. DNA of the CDR3: TGTGCCTGGACCAGTCAGGGGTTGGGTAATTCACCCCTCCACTTT. Translation: CAWTSQGLGNSPLHF.

The chain has TRBV7-2 and TRBJ2-1; D gene ambiguous. The CDR3 is made up of 11 amino acids. CDR1 and CDR2 from the germline V gene are SGHTA and FQGNSA. Trimming took off 4 bases at V and 6 bases at J, with 4 bases between the two ends. The CDR3 here is CASSSTNEQFF. The CDR3, as DNA: TGTGCCAGCAGCTCGACCAATGAGCAGTTCTTC.